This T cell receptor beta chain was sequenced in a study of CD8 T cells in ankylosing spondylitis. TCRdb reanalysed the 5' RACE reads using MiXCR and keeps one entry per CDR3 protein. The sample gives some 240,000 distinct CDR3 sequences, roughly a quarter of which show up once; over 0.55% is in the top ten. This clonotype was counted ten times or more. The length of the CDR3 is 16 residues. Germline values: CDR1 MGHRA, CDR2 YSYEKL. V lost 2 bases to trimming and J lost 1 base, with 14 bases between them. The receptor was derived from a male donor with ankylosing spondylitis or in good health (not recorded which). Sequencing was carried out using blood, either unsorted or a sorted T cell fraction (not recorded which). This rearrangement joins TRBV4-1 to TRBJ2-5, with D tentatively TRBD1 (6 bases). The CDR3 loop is CASSQPGQRTQETQYF. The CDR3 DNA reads TGCGCCAGCAGCCAACCCGGACAGCGAACCCAAGAGACCCAGTACTTC.